A single sample is the source of the 5 T cell receptor beta chains below, sequenced in a study of T cell repertoires in cytomegalovirus infection. TCRdb itself ran the reads through MiXCR, one entry per CDR3 protein. The sample records 150,000 to 200,000 distinct CDR3 sequences, 17% being singletons. Sequenced input: CD8+ T cells from PBMCs. The source is a human donor in good health (CMV status not recorded). Some clones in this sample may be carry-over from other donors' samples.

The V gene is TRBV9, the J gene TRBJ1-1; 8 nucleotides line up with TRBD1. V shed 4 bases, J shed 7 bases, and the junction held 9 bases outside the gene matches. In germline, CDR1 is SGDLS, CDR2 YYNGEE. CDR3 size: 14 residues. The CDR3 nucleotides read TGTGCCAGCAGCCCTGTCGACAGGGGAATTGAAGCTTTCTTT. It translates to CASSPVDRGIEAFF.

The chain carries TRBV28 and TRBJ2-1, with D perhaps assigned TRBD1 or TRBD2 (6 bases each). Trimming took off 5 bases at V and 4 bases at J, with 15 bases between the two ends. The germline gives CDR1 MDHEN, CDR2 SYDVKM. The CDR3 has 15 residues. CDR3 region: CASSPEGGNYNEQFF. The CDR3 DNA reads as TGTGCCAGCAGTCCCGAGGGGGGCAATTACAATGAGCAGTTCTTC.

This clonotype was seen only a few times. V is TRBV7-6 and J is TRBJ2-1; 8 bases are a match to TRBD1. The V segment lost 5 bases and the J segment 2 bases; nucleotides outside the gene matches: 8. The CDR3 totals 16 residues. Germline loops: CDR1 SGHVS, CDR2 FNYEAQ. The CDR3 coding sequence is TGTGCCAGCAGCCTTACCGGGACAGGAGCCTACAATGAGCAGTTCTTC. Translated, it gives CASSLTGTGAYNEQFF.

The chain recombines TRBV29-1 with TRBJ2-7; possibly TRBD1 for D (5 bases). CDR3 length equals 15 residues. Trimming cost V 2 bases and J 0 bases, with 14 bases left between them. CDR1 is SQVTM, CDR2 ANQGSEA, per germline. The DNA for the CDR3 is TGCAGCGTTGAAAGTAATGACAGTGACTCCTACGAGCAGTACTTC. The encoded protein is CSVESNDSDSYEQYF.

This chain uses TRBV7-9 with TRBJ2-1; unclear D gene. This CDR3 is built from 15 residues. The V gene lost 5 bases and the J gene lost 0 bases, with 11 bases spanning the gap. Looked up from germline, CDR1 is SEHNR and CDR2 is FQNEAQ (reference sequence). The CDR3 region is CASSPALSSYNEQFF. CDR3 nucleotide sequence: TGTGCCAGCAGCCCGGCCTTGAGCTCCTACAATGAGCAGTTCTTC.